These 11 T cell receptor beta chains came from one sample sequenced in a study of CD8+ T cells in alopecia areata. Investigators isolated RNA and reverse transcribed it into cDNA to act as the sequencing template. The method was immunoSEQ multiplex PCR; TCRdb's version includes in-frame clones alone and lacks a portion of them. The sample yields about 250,000 clones, approximately 60% seen once. The treatment here: oral pan-JAK inhibitor, 5-10 mg twice daily. The source was CD4+ T cells sorted from blood, collected at approximately week 51, from a patient treated with tofacitinib. These receptors all stem from a human donor with alopecia areata.

This chain uses TRBV27 with TRBJ1-2; D remains unclear. CDR1 and CDR2 from the germline V gene are MNHEY and SMNVEV (reference sequence). This CDR3 has 14 residues. V lost 2 bases, J lost 7 bases, and 14 bases lay in between. The CDR3 sequence is CASSLDSYMGGYTF. Written as DNA, the CDR3 is TGTGCCAGCAGTTTAGACTCATACATGGGTGGCTACACCTTC.

This clone has only a few counts. A single base is all that separates this from a far larger clone, so a read error is likely. Within the sample, other DNA sequences also encode this same CDR3. The rearrangement uses TRBV7-2 and TRBJ2-5; TRBD1 might be the D (6 bases). The CDR3 consists of 14 residues. The V and J ends lost 5 bases and 1 base respectively, with 11 bases between them. Germline V gives CDR1 SGHTA, CDR2 FQGNSA. CDR3 nucleotides: TGTGCCAGCAGCCCTACAGGGCTCCAAGAGACCCAGTACTTC. It translates to CASSPTGLQETQYF.

Notes on this clone: The junction shows a germline mismatch at one end, possibly a read error. The chain has TRBV20-1 and TRBJ1-1, with unresolved D. In germline, CDR1 is DFQATT, CDR2 SNEGSKA (reference sequence). This CDR3 is 11 amino acids long. CDR3 sequence (DNA): TGCAGCGCTACCCGGGGCACTGAAGCTTTCTTT. Translated, it gives CSATRGTEAFF.

This chain connects TRBV9 to TRBJ2-5, with 11 bases identical to TRBD2. The length of the CDR3 is 16 residues. Germline CDR1 and CDR2: SGDLS and YYNGEE. J gave up 5 bases and V 0 bases, and 6 bases lay outside the gene matches. Here the CDR3 DNA reads TGTGCCAGCAGCGTAGATAGCGGGGGGGCCGGTGAGACCCAGTACTTC. This translates into CASSVDSGGAGETQYF.

The V call is TRBV15, the J call TRBJ2-7; 7 bases match TRBD1. Germline V lookup: CDR1 LNHNV, CDR2 YYDKDF (reference sequence). V shed 5 bases and J 1 base; nucleotides not matched to a gene: 5. The CDR3 has 14 amino acids. CDR3 DNA: TGTGCCACCAGCCTCGGGACAGCATCCTACGAGCAGTACTTC. Translation gives CATSLGTASYEQYF.

The chain is built from TRBV5-1 and TRBJ2-1; 9 bases map to TRBD1. Germline V gene lookup returns CDR1 SGHRS and CDR2 YFSETQ. The junction had 6 bases not matched to a gene; V was cut back by 0 bases and J by 8 bases. This CDR3 is 15 amino acids long. In DNA, the CDR3 is TGCGCCAGCAGCTTGGGGGACAGGGATATGTATGAGCAGTTCTTC. Translated, it gives CASSLGDRDMYEQFF.

The V and J genes are TRBV29-1 and TRBJ2-3; D call uncertain. V was pared by 1 base and J by 4 bases, with 9 bases between. In germline, CDR1 is SQVTM, CDR2 ANQGSEA. This CDR3 region has 13 residues. The CDR3 DNA is TGCAGCGTTGAAGTGGGCCCCCCAGATACGCAGTATTTT. Translation gives CSVEVGPPDTQYF.

V and J are TRBV5-1 and TRBJ1-6; D is possibly TRBD1 (5 bases). Trimming removed 4 bases from V and 8 bases from J, with 10 bases in between. Germline CDR1 and CDR2: SGHRS and YFSETQ. This CDR3 has 13 amino acids. The CDR3 protein is CASSPAGDSPLHF. CDR3 bases: TGCGCCAGCAGCCCGGCGGGGGATTCACCCCTCCACTTT.

The chain has TRBV4-2 and TRBJ2-7; 9 nucleotides match TRBD1. The CDR3 totals 16 residues. V lost 3 bases to trimming and J lost 3 bases; unmatched junction nucleotides: 9. Germline CDR1 reads LGHNA; CDR2 reads YNFKEQ. The CDR3 sequence is CASSQEWDRVFYEQYF. CDR3 nucleotide sequence: TGTGCCAGCAGCCAGGAATGGGACAGGGTGTTCTACGAGCAGTACTTC.

This clone was seen only once. This chain uses TRBV2 with TRBJ1-2, with TRBD1 identical over 9 bases. Germline CDR1 SNHLY, CDR2 FYNNEI. V dropped 9 bases and J dropped 7; count of bases not matched to a gene: 9. This CDR3 is built from 13 residues. This CDR3 reads CARSGTGNGGYTF. CDR3 DNA: TGTGCCAGATCCGGGACAGGGAACGGTGGCTACACCTTC. Together with reference TRBV2 and TRBJ1-2, the CDR3 gives the full variable domain: EPEVTQTPSHQVTQMGQEVILRCVPISNHLYFYWYRQILGQKVEFLVSFYNNEISEKSEIFDDQFSVERPDGSNFTLKIRSTKLEDSAMYFCARSGTGNGGYTFGSGTRLTVV.

V is TRBV5-4 and J is TRBJ2-3; TRBD2 is a possible D gene (5 bases). The germline V gene has CDR1 SGHNT and CDR2 YYREEE (reference sequence). This CDR3 has 14 amino acids. V dropped 1 base and J dropped 6 bases, with 12 bases sitting between them. CDR3: CASSLSRDRDTQYF. CDR3 nucleotide sequence: TGTGCCAGCAGCTTGTCACGGGATCGCGATACGCAGTATTTT.